These 7 T cell receptor beta chains were sequenced from one sample in a study of cytomegalovirus exposure and HLA in healthy donors (TCRdb year 2017). Library construction relied on the immunoSEQ multiplex PCR assay. For the multiplex PCR, a mixture combining 60 forward primers for TCR Vbeta segments and 13 reverse primers for TCR Jbeta segments was used. Held by TCRdb, this immuneACCESS table contains in-frame sequences only and omits some clones. Under half of the omission traces to an unresolved V gene where checked; the cause of the rest is unknown. Across this sample there are 130,000 or so clones, with 6.5% to 9.5% seen only once. The top ten clones comprise 5% to 6.5% of the sample. Sequencing input: PBMCs. These receptors originate from a woman in her thirties or forties in good health and CMV-seropositive.

This clone was observed a handful of times. The chain couples TRBV7-3 to TRBJ1-2, with a tentative D call TRBD1 (6 bases). Germline V CDR1 and CDR2: SGHTA, FQGTGA. Trimming cost V 6 bases and J 6 bases, with 14 bases left between them. The CDR3 is 13 amino acids. As DNA, the CDR3 is TGTGCCAGCAGGGGAACGAACAGGGATGGCTACACCTTC. This translates into CASRGTNRDGYTF. The variable domain in full, completed from reference TRBV7-3 and TRBJ1-2, reads GAGVSQTPSNKVTEKGKYVELRCDPISGHTALYWYRQSLGQGPEFLIYFQGTGAADDSGLPNDRFFAVRPEGSVSTLKIQRTERGDSAVYLCASRGTNRDGYTFGSGTRLTVV.

This clone occurred a few times. This chain uses TRBV30 with TRBJ2-7; tentative D call: TRBD1 (6 bases). The germline gives CDR1 GTSNPN, CDR2 SVGIG (reference sequence). Trimming shortened V by 1 base and J by 6 bases, and 16 bases separated the two germline ends. The length of the CDR3 is 14 residues. This CDR3 reads CAWSAYNRAGEQYF. The DNA for the CDR3 is TGTGCCTGGAGTGCATATAACAGGGCGGGCGAGCAGTACTTC. The full variable domain, completed using reference TRBV30 and TRBJ2-7, is SQTIHQWPATLVQPVGSPLSLECTVEGTSNPNLYWYRQAAGRGLQLLFYSVGIGQISSEVPQNLSASRPQDRQFILSSKKLLLSDSGFYLCAWSAYNRAGEQYFGPGTRLTVT.

J is TRBJ2-1 and V is TRBV19; 11 bases match TRBD2. The CDR3 loop spans 17 amino acids. Germline loops: CDR1 LNHDA, CDR2 SQIVND (reference sequence). V gave up 6 bases and J gave up 5 bases; unmatched junction bases: 12. The CDR3, as DNA: TGTGCCAGTAGGAAAACTAGCGGGGGCCGGGGCGACAATGAGCAGTTCTTC. It specifies CASRKTSGGRGDNEQFF.

This clone was observed a few times. The V call is TRBV10-2, the J call TRBJ1-2; D gene uncertain. The CDR3 loop spans 18 amino acids. The V end was cut by 6 bases, the J end by 0 bases, with 23 bases between. Germline V lookup: CDR1 WSHSY, CDR2 SAAADI. The DNA for the CDR3 is TGCGCCAGCAGCGGAGCCTTGGCCGGACGGGAAGCTAACTATGGCTACACCTTC. Translating it yields CASSGALAGREANYGYTF.

This clone has a handful of counts. The rearrangement joins TRBV4-1 to TRBJ1-1; D is uncertain. Looked up from germline, CDR1 is MGHRA and CDR2 is YSYEKL. This CDR3 comprises 13 residues. V gave up 0 bases and J gave up 11 bases, with 13 bases separating them. This CDR3 reads CASSQEGALQAFF. CDR3 sequence (DNA): TGCGCCAGCAGCCAAGAGGGCGCCCTTCAGGCTTTCTTT.

Turning to this clone: Other DNA sequences in this sample translate to the same CDR3. V and J are TRBV2 and TRBJ1-4; weak D call: TRBD1 (6 bases). Trimming removed 5 bases at V and 8 bases at J, with 18 bases between. CDR3 length: 15 amino acids. Looked up from germline, CDR1 is SNHLY and CDR2 is FYNNEI. CDR3 amino acids: CASSPDYRAGEKLFF. The CDR3 DNA sequence: TGTGCCAGCAGTCCCGACTACAGGGCCGGCGAAAAACTGTTTTTT. Full variable domain (rest looked up from reference TRBV2 and TRBJ1-4): EPEVTQTPSHQVTQMGQEVILRCVPISNHLYFYWYRQILGQKVEFLVSFYNNEISEKSEIFDDQFSVERPDGSNFTLKIRSTKLEDSAMYFCASSPDYRAGEKLFFGSGTQLSVL.

This clone was counted only a few times. V and J are TRBV30 and TRBJ1-2, with D tentatively TRBD1 (5 bases). The germline V gene has CDR1 GTSNPN and CDR2 SVGIG (reference sequence). V lost 2 bases to trimming and J lost 8 bases, with 12 bases between them. The CDR3 is 12 residues long. The CDR3 reads CAWSRQGEGYTF. DNA of the CDR3: TGTGCCTGGAGTAGGCAGGGTGAAGGCTACACCTTC.